This T cell receptor beta chain derives from a study of T cells in Graves' hyperthyroidism and ophthalmopathy. Study as a whole: Peripheral blood sampling occurred at initial diagnosis, before any treatment. Study-wide findings and caveats: Ophthalmopathy, which appeared later, was predicted by the model a median 6.5 months before onset.

This clonotype was seen many times. What it binds is unknown. Ophthalmopathy in the patients scored at least 3 on Clinical Activity Score and at least 4 on NOSPECS grade, lasting under 3 months. Trimming took off 0 bases at V and 0 bases at J, with 9 bases between the two ends. The CDR3 is made up of 15 amino acids. Germline V gives CDR1 GTSNPN, CDR2 SVGIG (reference sequence). Researchers amplified the TCR beta CDR3 regions from RNA transcripts. The HTBI primer set was used in a first-round RT-PCR of the TCR CDR3. One entry per CDR3 protein, called by TCRdb with MiXCR from the multiplex PCR reads. This repertoire shows hundreds of thousands of distinct CDR3 sequences, roughly 15% found once; its top ten account for under 3.5%.

V and J are TRBV30 and TRBJ2-1; TRBD2 might be the D (6 bases). The sample comprised blood. The source of this sequence is a woman between 40 and 50 years old with Graves' ophthalmopathy. CDR3 in DNA: TGTGCCTGGAGTGTACGACTAGGCTCCTACAATGAGCAGTTCTTC. It codes for CAWSVRLGSYNEQFF.